This T cell receptor (beta chain) was sequenced in a study of cytomegalovirus exposure and HLA in healthy donors. Primers for the PCR totalled 60 Vbeta and 13 Jbeta. Data came from immunoSEQ multiplex PCR; TCRdb stores just in-frame clones and leaves some out. The sample consists of tens of thousands of clones, around three fifths of them appearing once. Unmatched junction bases numbered 7, after V lost 5 bases and J lost 2 bases. CDR1 and CDR2 (germline): SGHTA, FQGNSA. The CDR3 sequence is 16 residues long. The J gene is TRBJ1-2, the V gene TRBV7-2; 11 bases align to TRBD1. This TCR came from a woman aged 40-49 years in good health and CMV-seropositive. The material sequenced was PBMCs. CDR3 sequence (DNA): TGTGCCAGCAGCCGGACCGGGACAGGGGGGAACTATGGCTACACCTTC. Residues: CASSRTGTGGNYGYTF.